One and the same sample provided the 10 T cell receptor beta chains below, sequenced in a study of blood T cells in healthy people across ages (dated by TCRdb to about 2015). The receptor library was made with 5' RACE. The instrument was an Illumina HiSeq 2500. The second PCR ran for roughly 6 to 11 cycles and used a J-beta primer mix along with a sample-barcoded 5' primer. Clones were called with MiXCR by TCRdb after fastp trimmed the public reads at Q25, and only in-frame beta chains were retained. Merged by CDR3 protein, the rows form single entries marked with the most common genes and DNA. The sample profile shows some 640,000 distinct CDR3 sequences; around 31% of them were found once. The top ten constitute approximately 14% of the sample. The specimen sequenced was blood. These receptors originate from an elderly woman in good health.

Concerning this clonotype itself: This clone may be a read error of a much larger clone one base away. V gene TRBV10-3 combines with J gene TRBJ2-7; TRBD1 aligns across 9 bases. Looked up from germline, CDR1 is ENHRY and CDR2 is SYGVKD. The ends lost 5 bases at V and 7 bases at J; junction bases unmatched: 12. The CDR3 covers 15 residues. This CDR3 is CAISRTGDDGGEQYF. Here the CDR3 DNA reads TGTGCCATCAGTAGGACAGGGGATGATGGGGGTGAGCAGTACTTC.

The table lists this clonotype with a few counts. The rearrangement links TRBV7-3 to TRBJ1-5; tentative D call: TRBD1 (6 bases). Germline V gene sequence: CDR1 SGHTA, CDR2 FQGTGA. Trimming cost V 1 base and J 6 bases, with 10 bases left between them. This CDR3 region has 14 residues. The CDR3 region has the DNA TGTGCCAGCAGCTTAATGGGGGGCGGTCAGCCCCAGCATTTT. Protein: CASSLMGGGQPQHF.

As regards this clonotype: Since a much larger clone is just one base distant, this may be a read error. The rearrangement links TRBV7-6 to TRBJ2-6; tentatively, D is TRBD1 (6 bases). The CDR3 covers 18 residues. Germline assignment: CDR1 SGHVS and CDR2 FNYEAQ. The CDR3 nucleotides read TGTGCCAGCAGCTTAGAGCCAGGGGTTGACTCTGGGGCCAACGTCCCGACTTTC. Protein: CASSLEPGVDSGANVPTF.

On this clonotype itself: This may be a read error, as it is one base from a much larger clone. The limits of the CDR3 on the DNA are not certain, so only TCRdb's listed CDR3 is given. The V call is TRBV3-1, the J call TRBJ2-5; the table gives TRBD2 as D, unverified against the DNA. Germline V CDR1 and CDR2: LGHDT, YNNKEL (reference sequence). The CDR3 is 18 amino acids long, termini counted. CDR3 region: CASTPGVAGGSRRETRYF.

As regards this clonotype: Germline and junction disagree at one end, which may indicate a read error. The rearrangement uses TRBV7-9 and TRBJ2-2, with no clear D. The V gene's germline CDR1 is SEHNR and CDR2 FQNEAQ (reference sequence). CDR3 length equals 13 residues. The CDR3: CAGSLNEAGELFF. CDR3 sequence (DNA): TGTGCCGGCAGCTTGAATGAGGCCGGGGAGCTGTTTTTT.

This clonotype was observed many times. V and J are TRBV14 and TRBJ2-3; the D is unclear. This CDR3 has 14 residues. Trimming stripped 6 bases from V and 0 bases from J, with 10 bases between. Germline CDR1 and CDR2: SGHDN and FVKESK. CDR3 loop: CASSFSKSTDTQYF. CDR3 bases: TGTGCCAGCAGTTTCAGTAAGAGCACAGATACGCAGTATTTT.

A note on this clonotype: A much larger clone lies a single base off, so this may be a read error. CDR3 nucleotide sequence: TGTACCAGCAGTGCACTGACCCTGGACAGTGCCGAGCAGTACTTC. This sequence encodes CTSSALTLDSAEQYF. The chain has TRBV27 and TRBJ2-7; D possibly corresponds to TRBD1 (6 bases). This CDR3 has 15 amino acids. The germline CDR1 and CDR2 sequences are MNHEY and SMNVEV (reference sequence).

This clonotype came up many times. The gene calls are TRBV6-2 or TRBV6-3 and TRBJ2-1; D uncertain. The CDR3 runs to 15 residues. In germline, CDR1 is MNHEY, CDR2 SVGEGT. Trimming stripped 5 bases from V and 10 bases from J, with 21 bases between. The CDR3: CASSVMAAAIGEQFF. The CDR3 DNA reads TGTGCCAGCAGTGTAATGGCGGCAGCGATAGGCGAGCAGTTCTTC.

The chain employs TRBV19 and TRBJ1-1; D may be TRBD1 (5 bases). Trimming removed 4 bases at V and 5 bases at J, with 11 bases between. This CDR3 is 13 amino acids long. Per germline, CDR1 LNHDA and CDR2 SQIVND (reference sequence). The CDR3 here is CASSTQGKTEAFF. CDR3 in DNA: TGTGCCAGTAGTACTCAGGGAAAAACTGAAGCTTTCTTT.

There are a few counts of this clonotype. The CDR3 DNA follows: TGCAGTGCTAGTGGAACGGACAGGGGCACCTATGGCTACACCTTC. Translated, it gives CSASGTDRGTYGYTF. This chain joins TRBV20-1 and TRBJ1-2, with TRBD1 matching over 9 bases. J was trimmed by 4 bases and V by 3 bases; bases with no gene match: 9. CDR1 is DFQATT and CDR2 is SNEGSKA in the germline V gene (reference sequence). This CDR3 has 15 residues.